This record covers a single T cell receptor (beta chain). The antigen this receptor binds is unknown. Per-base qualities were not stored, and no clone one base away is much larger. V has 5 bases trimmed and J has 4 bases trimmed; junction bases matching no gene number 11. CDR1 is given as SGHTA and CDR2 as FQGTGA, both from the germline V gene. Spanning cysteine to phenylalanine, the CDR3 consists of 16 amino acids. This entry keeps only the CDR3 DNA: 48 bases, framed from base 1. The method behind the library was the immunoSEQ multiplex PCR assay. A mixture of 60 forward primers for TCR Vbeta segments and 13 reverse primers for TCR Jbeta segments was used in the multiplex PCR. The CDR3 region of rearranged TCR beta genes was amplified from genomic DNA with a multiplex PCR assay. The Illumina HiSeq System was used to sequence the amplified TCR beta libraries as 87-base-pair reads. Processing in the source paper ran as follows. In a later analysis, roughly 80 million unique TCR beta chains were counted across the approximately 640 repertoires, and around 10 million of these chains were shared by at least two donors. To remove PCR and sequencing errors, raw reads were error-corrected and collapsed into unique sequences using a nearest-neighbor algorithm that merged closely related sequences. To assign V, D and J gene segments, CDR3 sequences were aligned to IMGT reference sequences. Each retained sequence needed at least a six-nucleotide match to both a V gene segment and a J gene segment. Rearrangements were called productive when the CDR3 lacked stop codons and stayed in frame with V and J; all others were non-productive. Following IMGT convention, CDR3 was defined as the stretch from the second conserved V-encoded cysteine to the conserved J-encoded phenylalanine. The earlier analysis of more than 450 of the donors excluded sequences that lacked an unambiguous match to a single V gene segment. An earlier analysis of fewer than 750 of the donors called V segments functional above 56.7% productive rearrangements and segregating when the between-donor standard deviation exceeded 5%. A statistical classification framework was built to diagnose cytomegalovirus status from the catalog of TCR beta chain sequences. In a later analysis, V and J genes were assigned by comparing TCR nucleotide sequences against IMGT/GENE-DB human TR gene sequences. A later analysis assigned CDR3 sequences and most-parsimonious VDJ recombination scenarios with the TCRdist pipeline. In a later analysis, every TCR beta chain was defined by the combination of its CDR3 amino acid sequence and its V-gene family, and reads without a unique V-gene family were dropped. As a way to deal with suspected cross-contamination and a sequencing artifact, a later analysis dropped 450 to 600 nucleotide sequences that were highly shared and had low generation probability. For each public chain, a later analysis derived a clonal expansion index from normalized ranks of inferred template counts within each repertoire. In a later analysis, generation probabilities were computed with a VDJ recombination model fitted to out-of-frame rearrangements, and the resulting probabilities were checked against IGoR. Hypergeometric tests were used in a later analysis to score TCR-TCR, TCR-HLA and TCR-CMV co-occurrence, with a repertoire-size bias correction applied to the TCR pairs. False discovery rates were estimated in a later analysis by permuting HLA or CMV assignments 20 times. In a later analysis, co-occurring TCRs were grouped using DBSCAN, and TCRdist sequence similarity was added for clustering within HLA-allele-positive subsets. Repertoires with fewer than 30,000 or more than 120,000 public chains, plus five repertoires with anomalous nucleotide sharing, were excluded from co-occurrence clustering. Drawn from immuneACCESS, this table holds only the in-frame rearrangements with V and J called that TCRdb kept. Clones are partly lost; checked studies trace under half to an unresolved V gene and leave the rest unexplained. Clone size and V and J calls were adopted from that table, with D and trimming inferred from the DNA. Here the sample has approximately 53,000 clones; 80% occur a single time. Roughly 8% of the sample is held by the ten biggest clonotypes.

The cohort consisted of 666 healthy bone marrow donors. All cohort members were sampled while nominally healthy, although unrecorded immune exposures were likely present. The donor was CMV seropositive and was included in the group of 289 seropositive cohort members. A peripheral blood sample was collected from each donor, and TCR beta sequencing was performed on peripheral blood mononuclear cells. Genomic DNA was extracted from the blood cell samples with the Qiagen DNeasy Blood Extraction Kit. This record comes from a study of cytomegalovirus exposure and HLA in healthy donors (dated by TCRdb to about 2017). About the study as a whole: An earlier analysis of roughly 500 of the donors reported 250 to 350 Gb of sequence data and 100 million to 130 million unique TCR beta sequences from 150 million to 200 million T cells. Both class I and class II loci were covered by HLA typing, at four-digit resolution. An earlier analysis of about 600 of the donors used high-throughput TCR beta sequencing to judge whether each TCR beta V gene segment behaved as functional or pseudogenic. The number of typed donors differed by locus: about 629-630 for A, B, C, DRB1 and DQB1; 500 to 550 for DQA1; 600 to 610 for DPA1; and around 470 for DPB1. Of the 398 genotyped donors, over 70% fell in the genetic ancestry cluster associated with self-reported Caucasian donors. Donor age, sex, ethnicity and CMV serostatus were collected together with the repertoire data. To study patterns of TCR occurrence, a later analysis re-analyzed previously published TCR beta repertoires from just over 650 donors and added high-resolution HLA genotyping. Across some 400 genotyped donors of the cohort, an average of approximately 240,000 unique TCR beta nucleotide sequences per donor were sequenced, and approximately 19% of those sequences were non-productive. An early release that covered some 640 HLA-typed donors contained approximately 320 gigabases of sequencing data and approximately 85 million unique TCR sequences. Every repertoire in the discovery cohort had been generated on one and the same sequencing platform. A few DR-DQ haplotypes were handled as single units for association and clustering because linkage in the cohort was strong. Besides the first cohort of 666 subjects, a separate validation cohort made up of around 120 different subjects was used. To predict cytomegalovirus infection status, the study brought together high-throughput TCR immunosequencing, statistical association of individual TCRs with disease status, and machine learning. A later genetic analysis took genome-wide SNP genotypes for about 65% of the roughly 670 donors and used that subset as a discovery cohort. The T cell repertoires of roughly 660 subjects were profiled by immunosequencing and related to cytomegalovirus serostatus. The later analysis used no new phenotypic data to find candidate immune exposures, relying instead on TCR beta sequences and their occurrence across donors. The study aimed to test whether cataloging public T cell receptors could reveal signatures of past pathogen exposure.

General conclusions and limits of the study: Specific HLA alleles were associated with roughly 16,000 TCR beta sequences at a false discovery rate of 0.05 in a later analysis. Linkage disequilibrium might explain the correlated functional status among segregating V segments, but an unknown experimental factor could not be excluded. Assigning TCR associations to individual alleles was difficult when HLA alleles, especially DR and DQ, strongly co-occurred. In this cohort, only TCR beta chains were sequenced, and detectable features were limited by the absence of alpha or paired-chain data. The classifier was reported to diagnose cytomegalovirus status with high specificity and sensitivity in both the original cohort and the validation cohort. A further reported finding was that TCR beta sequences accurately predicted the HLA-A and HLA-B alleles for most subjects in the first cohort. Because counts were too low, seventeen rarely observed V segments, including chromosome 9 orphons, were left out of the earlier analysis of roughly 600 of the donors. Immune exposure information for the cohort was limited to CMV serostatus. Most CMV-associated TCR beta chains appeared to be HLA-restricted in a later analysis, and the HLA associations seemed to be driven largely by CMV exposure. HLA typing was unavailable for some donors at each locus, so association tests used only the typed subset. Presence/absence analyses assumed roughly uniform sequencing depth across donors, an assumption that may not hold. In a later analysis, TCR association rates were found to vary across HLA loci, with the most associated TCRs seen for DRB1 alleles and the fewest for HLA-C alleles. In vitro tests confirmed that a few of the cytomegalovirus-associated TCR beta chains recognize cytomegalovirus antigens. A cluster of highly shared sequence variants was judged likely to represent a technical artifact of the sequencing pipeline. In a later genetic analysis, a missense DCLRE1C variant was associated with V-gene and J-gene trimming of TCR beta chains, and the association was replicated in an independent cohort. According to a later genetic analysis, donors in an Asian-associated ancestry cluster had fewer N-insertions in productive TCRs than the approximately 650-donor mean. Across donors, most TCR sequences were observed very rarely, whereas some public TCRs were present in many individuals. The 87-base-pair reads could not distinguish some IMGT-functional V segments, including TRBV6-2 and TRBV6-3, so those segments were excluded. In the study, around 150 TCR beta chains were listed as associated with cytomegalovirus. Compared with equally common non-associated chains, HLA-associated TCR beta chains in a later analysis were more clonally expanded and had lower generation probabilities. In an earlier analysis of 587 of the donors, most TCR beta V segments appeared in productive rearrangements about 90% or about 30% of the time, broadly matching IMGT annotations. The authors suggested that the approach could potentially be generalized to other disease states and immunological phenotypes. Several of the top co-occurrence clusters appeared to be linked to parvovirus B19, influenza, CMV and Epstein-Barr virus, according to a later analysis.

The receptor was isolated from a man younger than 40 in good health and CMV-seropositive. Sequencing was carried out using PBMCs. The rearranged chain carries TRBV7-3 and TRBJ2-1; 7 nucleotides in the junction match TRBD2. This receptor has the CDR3 CASSLLEAGLYNEQFF. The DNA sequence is TGTGCCAGCAGCCTCCTTGAAGCGGGGTTATACAATGAGCAGTTCTTC. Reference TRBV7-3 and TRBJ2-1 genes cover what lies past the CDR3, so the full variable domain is GAGVSQTPSNKVTEKGKYVELRCDPISGHTALYWYRQSLGQGPEFLIYFQGTGAADDSGLPNDRFFAVRPEGSVSTLKIQRTERGDSAVYLCASSLLEAGLYNEQFFGPGTRLTVL.